This TCR beta chain was sequenced during a study of blood T cells in healthy people across ages. Per the germline V gene, CDR1 is SGHRS and CDR2 is YFSETQ. The CDR3 has 16 amino acids. V was pared by 0 bases and J by 0 bases, with 4 bases of the junction left unmatched. A J-beta primer mix and a sample-barcoded 5' primer were used in a second PCR of roughly 7 to 12 cycles. MiXCR, applied by TCRdb to the 5' RACE reads, yields one record per CDR3 protein. The sample lists about 1,500,000 distinct CDR3 sequences, 40% to 50% occurring once. The sequenced sample consisted of blood. The sequence came from a woman aged 18-29 years in good health. V usage is TRBV5-1 and J usage is TRBJ1-2; 8 bases map to TRBD1. CDR3 protein: CASSLDGQGANYGYTF. As DNA, the CDR3 is TGCGCCAGCAGCTTGGATGGACAGGGAGCTAACTATGGCTACACCTTC.